This T cell receptor beta chain was recorded in a study of control samples from healthy donors and cancer patients. The length of the CDR3 is 14 residues. V lost 4 bases, J lost 10 bases, and 5 bases stayed unmatched. CDR1 is WSHSY, CDR2 SAAADI, per germline. Using immunoSEQ multiplex PCR, the repertoire was profiled, and TCRdb retains in-frame clones only, with some absent. The sample records roughly 100,000 clones, more than 85% being singletons. Material for sequencing was blood. This clonotype was sampled from a man under 40 in good health. The chain combines TRBV10-2 with TRBJ1-6; the match to TRBD1 covers 9 bases. This chain's CDR3 is CASSVRTGESPLHF. DNA for the CDR3: TGCGCCAGCAGTGTTAGGACAGGGGAATCACCCCTCCACTTT.